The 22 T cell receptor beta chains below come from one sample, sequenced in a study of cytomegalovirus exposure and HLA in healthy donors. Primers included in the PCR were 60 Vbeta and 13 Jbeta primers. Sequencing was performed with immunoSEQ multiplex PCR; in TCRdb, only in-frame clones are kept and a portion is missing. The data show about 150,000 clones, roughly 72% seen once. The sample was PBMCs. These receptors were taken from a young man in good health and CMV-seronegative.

In nucleotides, the CDR3 is TGTGCCAGCAGCCCAACGACTAGCGGGGGGGCGGACACCGGGGAGCTGTTTTTT. Encoded protein: CASSPTTSGGADTGELFF. The genes are TRBV11-3 and TRBJ2-2; 14 nucleotides align to TRBD2. The germline V gene has CDR1 SGHNT and CDR2 YENEEA. The CDR3 consists of 18 residues. The V gene end was trimmed by 5 bases and the J gene end by 3 bases; junction bases not matched to a gene: 8.

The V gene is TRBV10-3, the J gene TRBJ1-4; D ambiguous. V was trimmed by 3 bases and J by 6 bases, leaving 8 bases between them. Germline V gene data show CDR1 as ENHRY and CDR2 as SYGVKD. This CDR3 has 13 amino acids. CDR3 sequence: CAISDSNDEKLFF. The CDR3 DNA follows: TGTGCCATCAGTGACAGTAACGATGAAAAACTGTTTTTT.

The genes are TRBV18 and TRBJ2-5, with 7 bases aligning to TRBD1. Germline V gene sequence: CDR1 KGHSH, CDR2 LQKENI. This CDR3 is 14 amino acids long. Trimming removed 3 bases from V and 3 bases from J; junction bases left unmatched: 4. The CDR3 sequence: CASSPGTGEETQYF. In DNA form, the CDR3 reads TGTGCCAGCTCACCGGGAACAGGGGAAGAGACCCAGTACTTC. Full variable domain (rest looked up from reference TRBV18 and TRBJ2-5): NAGVMQNPRHLVRRRGQEARLRCSPMKGHSHVYWYRQLPEEGLKFMVYLQKENIIDESGMPKERFSAEFPKEGPSILRIQQVVRGDSAAYFCASSPGTGEETQYFGPGTRLLVL.

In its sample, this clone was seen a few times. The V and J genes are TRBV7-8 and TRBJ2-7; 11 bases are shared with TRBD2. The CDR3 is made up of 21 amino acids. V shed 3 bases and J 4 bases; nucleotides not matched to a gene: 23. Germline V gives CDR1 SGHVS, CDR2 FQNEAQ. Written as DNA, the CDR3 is TGTGCCAGCAGCTTCGTCGGAGGATTCGGGGTAGCGGGGGGGCACCGGTACGAGCAGTACTTC. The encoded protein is CASSFVGGFGVAGGHRYEQYF.

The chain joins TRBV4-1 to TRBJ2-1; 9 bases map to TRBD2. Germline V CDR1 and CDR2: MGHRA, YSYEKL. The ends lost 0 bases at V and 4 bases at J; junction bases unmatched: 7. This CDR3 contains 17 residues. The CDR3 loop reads CASSQEVSGGPYNEQFF. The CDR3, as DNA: TGCGCCAGCAGCCAAGAGGTTAGCGGGGGCCCTTACAATGAGCAGTTCTTC.

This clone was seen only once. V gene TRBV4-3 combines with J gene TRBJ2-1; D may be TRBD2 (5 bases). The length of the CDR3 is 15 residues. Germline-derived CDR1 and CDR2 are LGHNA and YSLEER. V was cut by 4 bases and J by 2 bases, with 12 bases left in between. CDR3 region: CASSLRTQTYNEQFF. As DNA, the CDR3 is TGCGCCAGCAGCCTACGGACTCAAACCTACAATGAGCAGTTCTTC.

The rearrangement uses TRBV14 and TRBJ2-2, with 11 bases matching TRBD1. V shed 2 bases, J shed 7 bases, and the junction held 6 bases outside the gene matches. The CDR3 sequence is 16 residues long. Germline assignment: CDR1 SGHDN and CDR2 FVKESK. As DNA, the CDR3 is TGTGCCAGCAGCCAAACCGGGACAGGGGGTCGCGGGGAGCTGTTTTTT. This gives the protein CASSQTGTGGRGELFF. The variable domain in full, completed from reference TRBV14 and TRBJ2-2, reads EAGVTQFPSHSVIEKGQTVTLRCDPISGHDNLYWYRRVMGKEIKFLLHFVKESKQDESGMPNNRFLAERTGGTYSTLKVQPAELEDSGVYFCASSQTGTGGRGELFFGEGSRLTVL.

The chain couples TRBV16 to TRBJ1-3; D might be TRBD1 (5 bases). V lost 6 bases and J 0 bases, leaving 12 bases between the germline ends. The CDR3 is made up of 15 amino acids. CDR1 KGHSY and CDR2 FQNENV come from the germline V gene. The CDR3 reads CASRPPGGSGNTIYF. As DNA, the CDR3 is TGTGCCAGCAGACCACCCGGGGGCTCTGGAAACACCATATATTTT.

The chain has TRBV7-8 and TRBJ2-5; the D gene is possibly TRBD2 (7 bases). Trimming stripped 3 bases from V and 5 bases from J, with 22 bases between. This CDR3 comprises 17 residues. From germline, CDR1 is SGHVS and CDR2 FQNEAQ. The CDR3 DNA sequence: TGTGCCAGCAGCTTTGGGGGGGCCCTTAAAGGTTTGGAGACCCAGTACTTC. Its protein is CASSFGGALKGLETQYF.

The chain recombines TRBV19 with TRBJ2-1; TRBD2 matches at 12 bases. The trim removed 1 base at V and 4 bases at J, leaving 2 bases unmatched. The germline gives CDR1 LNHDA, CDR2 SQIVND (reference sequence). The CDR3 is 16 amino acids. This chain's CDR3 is CASSIVGLAGYNEQFF. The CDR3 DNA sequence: TGTGCCAGTAGTATAGTCGGACTAGCGGGATACAATGAGCAGTTCTTC.

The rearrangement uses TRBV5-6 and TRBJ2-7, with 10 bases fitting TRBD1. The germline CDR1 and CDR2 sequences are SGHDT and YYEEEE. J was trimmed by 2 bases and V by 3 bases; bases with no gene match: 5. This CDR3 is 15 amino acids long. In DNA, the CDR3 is TGTGCCAGCAGCTCCTGGACAGGGGGGGCCTACGAGCAGTACTTC. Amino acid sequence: CASSSWTGGAYEQYF.

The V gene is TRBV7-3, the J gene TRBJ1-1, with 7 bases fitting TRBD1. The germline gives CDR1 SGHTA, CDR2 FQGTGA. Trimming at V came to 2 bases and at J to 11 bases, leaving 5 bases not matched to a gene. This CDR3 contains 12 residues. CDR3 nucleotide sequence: TGTGCCAGCAGCTTAGTTACAGGGGCGGCTTTCTTT. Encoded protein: CASSLVTGAAFF.

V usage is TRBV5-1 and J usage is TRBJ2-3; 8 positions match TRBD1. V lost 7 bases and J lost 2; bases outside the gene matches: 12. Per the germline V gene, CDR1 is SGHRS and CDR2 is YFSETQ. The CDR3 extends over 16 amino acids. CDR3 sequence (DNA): TGCGCCAGCGGCAGTCTAGGACAGGGAGCCACAGATACGCAGTATTTT. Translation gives CASGSLGQGATDTQYF.

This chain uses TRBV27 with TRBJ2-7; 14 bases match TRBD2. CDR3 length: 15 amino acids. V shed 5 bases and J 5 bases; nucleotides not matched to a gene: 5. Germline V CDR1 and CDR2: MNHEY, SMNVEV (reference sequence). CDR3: CASSQTSGGEDEQYF. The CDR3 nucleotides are TGTGCCAGCAGTCAGACTAGCGGGGGGGAGGACGAGCAGTACTTC.

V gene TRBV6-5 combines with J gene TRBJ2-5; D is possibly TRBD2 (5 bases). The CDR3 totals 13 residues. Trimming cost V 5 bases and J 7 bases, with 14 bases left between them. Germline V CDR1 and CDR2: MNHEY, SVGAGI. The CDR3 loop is CASSEGLSGTQYF. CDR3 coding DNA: TGTGCCAGCAGTGAGGGCCTCTCGGGGACCCAGTACTTC.

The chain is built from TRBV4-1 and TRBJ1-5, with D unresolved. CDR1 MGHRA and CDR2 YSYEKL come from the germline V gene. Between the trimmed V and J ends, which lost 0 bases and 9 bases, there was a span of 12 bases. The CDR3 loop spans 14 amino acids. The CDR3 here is CASSQEGRAGPQHF. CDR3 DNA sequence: TGCGCCAGCAGCCAAGAGGGCCGAGCGGGGCCCCAGCATTTT.

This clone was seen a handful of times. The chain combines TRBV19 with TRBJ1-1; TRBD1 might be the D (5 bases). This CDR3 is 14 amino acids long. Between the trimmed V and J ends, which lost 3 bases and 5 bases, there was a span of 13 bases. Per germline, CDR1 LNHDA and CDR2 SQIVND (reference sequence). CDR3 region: CASSMSPRGTEAFF. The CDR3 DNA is TGTGCCAGTAGTATGAGTCCCCGGGGGACTGAAGCTTTCTTT.

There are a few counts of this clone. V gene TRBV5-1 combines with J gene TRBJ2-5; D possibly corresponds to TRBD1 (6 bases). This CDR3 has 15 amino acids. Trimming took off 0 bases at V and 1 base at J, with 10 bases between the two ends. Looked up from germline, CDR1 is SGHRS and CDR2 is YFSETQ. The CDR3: CASSLATGFQETQYF. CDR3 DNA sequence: TGCGCCAGCAGCTTGGCAACAGGGTTCCAAGAGACCCAGTACTTC.

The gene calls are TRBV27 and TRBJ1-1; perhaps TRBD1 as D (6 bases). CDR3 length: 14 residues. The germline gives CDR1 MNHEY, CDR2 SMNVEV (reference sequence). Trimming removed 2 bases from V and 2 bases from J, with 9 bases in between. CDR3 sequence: CASSLTGRNTEAFF. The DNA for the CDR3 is TGTGCCAGCAGTTTAACAGGGAGAAACACTGAAGCTTTCTTT.

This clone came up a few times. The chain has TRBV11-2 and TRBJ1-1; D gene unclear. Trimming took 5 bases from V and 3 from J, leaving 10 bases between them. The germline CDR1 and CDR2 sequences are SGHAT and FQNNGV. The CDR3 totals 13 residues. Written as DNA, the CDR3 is TGTGCCAGCAGCAAACGCGAGGACACTGAAGCTTTCTTT. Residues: CASSKREDTEAFF.

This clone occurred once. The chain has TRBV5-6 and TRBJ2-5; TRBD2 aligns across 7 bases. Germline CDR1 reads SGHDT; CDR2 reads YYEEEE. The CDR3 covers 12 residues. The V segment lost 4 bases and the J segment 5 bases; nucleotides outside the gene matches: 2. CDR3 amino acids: CASSPGGETQYF. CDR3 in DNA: TGTGCCAGCAGCCCCGGGGGGGAGACCCAGTACTTC.

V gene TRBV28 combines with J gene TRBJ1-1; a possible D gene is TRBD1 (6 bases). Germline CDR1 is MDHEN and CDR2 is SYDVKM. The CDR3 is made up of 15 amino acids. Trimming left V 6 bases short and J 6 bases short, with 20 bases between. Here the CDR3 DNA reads TGTGCCAGCAGCCCGCCGGGACACTTAAGGTCTGAAGCTTTCTTT. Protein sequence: CASSPPGHLRSEAFF.